This entry describes one T cell receptor beta chain. What it recognizes is unknown. The entry originates in a study of T cells in narcolepsy. Whole-study context: Donors had narcolepsy type 1 or type 2, or were healthy controls.

Study conclusions and caveats: HCRT-specific and TRIB2-specific autoreactive clonotypes appeared among same-patient CSF and blood CD4+ clonotypes. Autoreactive clonotypes reportedly recurred in blood of same and different patients, not controls.

Assay used: immunoSEQ multiplex PCR; TCRdb lists only in-frame clones, some missing. The sample lists fewer than 35,000 clones; around 75% were seen once. The V gene end was trimmed by 7 bases and the J gene end by 0 bases; junction bases not matched to a gene: 10. CDR1 is SGHRS, CDR2 YFSETQ, per germline. CDR3 length: 18 amino acids. This clonotype was obtained from a human donor with narcolepsy. Sequencing was done on a sample of CD45RA- memory CD4+ T cells from PBMCs. This chain connects TRBV5-1 to TRBJ2-3; 14 bases fit TRBD2. The CDR3 is CASARYGTSGRSTDTQYF. The CDR3, as DNA: TGCGCCAGCGCAAGGTATGGGACTAGCGGGAGAAGCACAGATACGCAGTATTTT.